The clone carrying this T cell receptor beta chain was detected once. The data derive from a study of blood T cell repertoires in COVID-19. Study-wide background: Acute and convalescent COVID-19 specimens originated in the United States, Italy and Spain. In each case, the material was cDNA or gDNA derived from T cells, B-cell-depleted T cells, or PBMCs.

The length of the CDR3 is 13 residues. Germline assignment: CDR1 LGHDT and CDR2 YNNKEL (reference sequence). Trimming took off 5 bases at V and 9 bases at J, with 14 bases between the two ends. As originally analysed: Researchers report that nucleated cell counts were estimated from reference gene primer amplification. Only in-frame clones appear in the TCRdb table, and some are missing; sequencing was by immunoSEQ multiplex PCR. For V, J and clone size, that table is used; D and trimming come from the DNA. The sample carries around 130,000 clones, about nine tenths recorded once. The clonotype comes from a man over 45 with active COVID-19. The specimen sequenced was peripheral blood. The chain recombines TRBV3-1 (or the pseudogene TRBV3-2) with TRBJ2-1, with D hard to call. The CDR3 region has the DNA TGTGCCAGCAGCTTATACCCGCACTTTGAGCAGTTCTTC. Residues: CASSLYPHFEQFF.